This T cell receptor (beta chain) stems from a study of T cell repertoires in cytomegalovirus infection. Study background: Recently identified HLA-C-restricted CMV epitopes and well-studied HLA-B-restricted CMV epitopes were used by the study. The public TCR beta signatures pointed to both CMV infection and matching HLA type.

This clonotype turned up a few times. The antigen is unknown. Study-level results: Across the ex vivo response, the dominant clonotypes were HLA-C-restricted CMV-specific TCR beta clonotypes. Cumulative public TCR beta family frequency identified CMV carriers with the relevant HLA.

Each CDR3 protein gets one entry after TCRdb re-called the reads with MiXCR. Of fewer than 350,000 distinct CDR3 sequences in the sample, about 28% were seen once. The germline V gene encodes CDR1 SGHVS and CDR2 FQNEAQ. The trim removed 6 bases at V and 6 bases at J, leaving 10 bases unmatched. This CDR3 spans 15 amino acids. The specimen comprised cultured PBMCs, sampled from culture after CMV antigen stimulation. This sequence joins TRBV7-8 and TRBJ2-5, with 10 bases identical to TRBD1. The source is a human donor in good health (CMV status not recorded). Some clones in this sample may be carry-over from other donors' samples. The CDR3 sequence: CASSSGTGVFKTQYF. CDR3 nucleotides: TGTGCCAGCAGTTCTGGGACAGGGGTTTTTAAGACCCAGTACTTC.